The clone carrying this T cell receptor (beta chain) was seen only a few times. Its matching antigen is unknown. Noted time point: blood 2 weeks post-SBRT. Indicated treatment: 15 Gy SBRT to primary tumor, nephrectomy 4 weeks later. Serial blood draws occurred at baseline and 2 and 4 weeks post-SBRT. Clones were read by immunoSEQ multiplex PCR, and TCRdb kept only the in-frame ones, dropping some. The sample yields some 130,000 clones, approximately 80% seen once. Trimming removed 2 bases from V and 3 bases from J, with 5 bases in between. The germline CDR1 and CDR2 sequences are SGHTA and FQGNSA. The CDR3 covers 13 residues. The data derive from a study of radiation and T cells in renal cell carcinoma. Broader study findings: Top tumor clonotypes rose in blood 2 weeks post-radiation, then contracted. No pretreatment tumor biopsies were available for baseline clonotypes.

This receptor was taken from an older woman with renal cell carcinoma. The sample in question was blood, obtained from a patient whose treatment included radiotherapy and nephrectomy. This chain links TRBV7-2 with TRBJ1-5, with D hard to call. CDR3: CASSLLINQPQHF. CDR3 bases: TGTGCCAGCAGCTTACTGATCAATCAGCCCCAGCATTTT.